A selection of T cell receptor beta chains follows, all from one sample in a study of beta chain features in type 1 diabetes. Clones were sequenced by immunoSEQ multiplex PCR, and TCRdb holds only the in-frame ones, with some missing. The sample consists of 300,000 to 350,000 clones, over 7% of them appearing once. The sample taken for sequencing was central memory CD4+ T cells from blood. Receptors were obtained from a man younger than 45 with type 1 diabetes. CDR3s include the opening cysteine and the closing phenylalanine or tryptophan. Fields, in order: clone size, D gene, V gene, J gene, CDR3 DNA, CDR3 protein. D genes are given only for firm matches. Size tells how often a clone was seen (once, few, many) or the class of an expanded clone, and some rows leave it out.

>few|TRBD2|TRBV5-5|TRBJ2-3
TGTGCCAGCAGCTTGGCGGCCAGCGGGGGCGCTAGGGATACGCAGTATTTT
CASSLAASGGARDTQYF
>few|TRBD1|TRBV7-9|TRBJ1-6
TGTGCCAGCAGTCGACAGGGAGGCTCACCCCTCCACTTT
CASSRQGGSPLHF
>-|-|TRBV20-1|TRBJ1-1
TGCAGTGCTAGCACGGGCACTGAAGCTTTCTTT
CSASTGTEAFF
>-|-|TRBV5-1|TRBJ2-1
TGCGCCAGCAGCGCCCCGGGCGGGCATGAGCAGTTCTTC
CASSAPGGHEQFF
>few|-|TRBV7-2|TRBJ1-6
TGTGCCAGCAGCTTAGAGGTAGTAGGCAGCAGGAATTCACCCCTCCACTTT
CASSLEVVGSRNSPLHF
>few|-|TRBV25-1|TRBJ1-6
TGTGCCAGCAGTGCGGGGACACCATATAATTCACCCCTCCACTTT
CASSAGTPYNSPLHF
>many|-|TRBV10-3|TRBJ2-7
TGTGCCATCAGTGATAGCGGCTACGAGCAGTACTTC
CAISDSGYEQYF
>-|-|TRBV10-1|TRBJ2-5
TGCGCCAGCAGTGAGTTCGGTCAGGGGATAAAGACCCAGTACTTC
CASSEFGQGIKTQYF
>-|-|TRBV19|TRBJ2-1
TGTGCCAGTAGCTCACAGGGAGGTAATGAGCAGTTCTTC
CASSSQGGNEQFF
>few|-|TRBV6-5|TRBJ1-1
TGTGCCAGCAGTTACTCGAGATGGAACACTGAAGCTTTCTTT
CASSYSRWNTEAFF
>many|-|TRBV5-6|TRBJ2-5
TGTGCCAGCAGCTTGACAGCCATGGGACAAGAGACCCAGTACTTC
CASSLTAMGQETQYF
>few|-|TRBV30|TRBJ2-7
TGTGCCTGGAGGTTCAGCGGGTCGAGCTCCTACGAGCAGTACTTC
CAWRFSGSSSYEQYF
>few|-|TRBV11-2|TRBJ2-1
TGTGCCAGCAGCTTAGCGCCGGGCCCCAGGTCCCATGAGCAGTTCTTC
CASSLAPGPRSHEQFF
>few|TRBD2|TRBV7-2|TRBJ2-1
TGTGCCAGCAGCCCCCCTTCCCGACTAGCGGGAACCCGCTACAATGAGCAGTTCTTC
CASSPPSRLAGTRYNEQFF
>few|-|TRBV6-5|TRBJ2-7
TGTGCCAGCAGTTACTCCACGGGGGTAGCCTACGAGCAGTACTTC
CASSYSTGVAYEQYF
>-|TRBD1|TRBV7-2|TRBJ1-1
TGTGCCAGCAGCCAGCTACAGGGGGCGGGCACTGAAGCTTTCTTT
CASSQLQGAGTEAFF
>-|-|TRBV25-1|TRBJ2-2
TGTGCCAGCAGTGAAGCGGGCACCGGGGAGCTGTTTTTT
CASSEAGTGELFF
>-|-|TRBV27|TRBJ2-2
TGTGCCAGCAACACCCGGGGCGGGGAGCTGTTTTTT
CASNTRGGELFF
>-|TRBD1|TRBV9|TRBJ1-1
TGTGCCAGCACCCCGCAGGGGGTGAACACTGAAGCTTTCTTT
CASTPQGVNTEAFF
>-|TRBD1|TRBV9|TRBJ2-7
TGTGCCAGCAGCGCAGGGACAGCCGGCTGGGGAGAGCAGTACTTC
CASSAGTAGWGEQYF
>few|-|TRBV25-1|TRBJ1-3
TGTGCCAGCAGATCACCTTTGGATCACACCATATATTTT
CASRSPLDHTIYF